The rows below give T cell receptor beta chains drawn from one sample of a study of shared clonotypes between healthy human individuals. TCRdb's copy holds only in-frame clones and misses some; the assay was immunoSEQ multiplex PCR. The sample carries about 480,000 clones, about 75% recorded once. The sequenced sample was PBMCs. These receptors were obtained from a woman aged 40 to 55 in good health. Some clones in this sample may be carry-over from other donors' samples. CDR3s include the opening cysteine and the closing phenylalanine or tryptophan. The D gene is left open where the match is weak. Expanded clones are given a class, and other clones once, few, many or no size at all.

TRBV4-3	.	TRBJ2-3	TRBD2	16	CASSQRLAGGRVTQYF	TGCGCCAGCAGCCAGCGACTAGCGGGGGGACGGGTTACGCAGTATTTT
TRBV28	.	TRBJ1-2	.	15	CASQSNGAGDYGYTF	TGTGCCAGCCAATCTAATGGGGCAGGGGACTATGGCTACACCTTC
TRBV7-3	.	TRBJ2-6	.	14	CASSLISGANVLTF	TGTGCCAGCAGCTTAATTTCTGGGGCCAACGTCCTGACTTTC
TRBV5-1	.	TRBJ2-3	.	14	CASSLELVADTQYF	TGCGCCAGCAGCTTGGAGTTAGTTGCAGATACGCAGTATTTT
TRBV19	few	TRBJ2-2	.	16	CASSIGTLRAGGELFF	TGTGCCAGTAGTATTGGGACTCTGAGGGCTGGTGGGGAGCTGTTTTTT
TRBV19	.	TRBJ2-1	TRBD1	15	CASSILGTGYNEQFF	TGTGCCAGTAGTATTCTCGGGACAGGATACAATGAGCAGTTCTTC
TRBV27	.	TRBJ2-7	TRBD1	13	CASSYRQGYEQYF	TGTGCCAGCAGTTATCGACAGGGTTACGAGCAGTACTTC
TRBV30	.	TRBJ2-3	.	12	CAWRRAGGPQYF	TGTGCCTGGAGACGGGCAGGGGGGCCGCAGTATTTT
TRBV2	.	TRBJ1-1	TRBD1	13	CASMRTGNTEAFF	TGTGCCAGCATGCGGACAGGGAACACTGAAGCTTTCTTT
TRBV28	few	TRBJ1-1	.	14	CASTAAGVNTEAFF	TGTGCCAGCACCGCGGCCGGGGTGAACACTGAAGCTTTCTTT
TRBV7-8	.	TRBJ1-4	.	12	CASSLIREKLFF	TGTGCCAGCAGCTTAATACGTGAAAAACTGTTTTTT
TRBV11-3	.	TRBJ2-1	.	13	CASSLGGAREQFF	TGTGCCAGCAGCTTAGGAGGGGCACGGGAGCAGTTCTTC
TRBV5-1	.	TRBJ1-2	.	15	CASSFSSQIGYGYTF	TGCGCCAGCAGCTTTAGTAGTCAGATAGGCTATGGCTACACCTTC
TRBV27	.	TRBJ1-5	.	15	CASSLMAGASQPQHF	TGTGCCAGCAGCCTAATGGCAGGGGCGTCTCAGCCCCAGCATTTT
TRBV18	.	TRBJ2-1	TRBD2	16	CASSPSLLAGRDEQFF	TGTGCCAGCTCACCATCCCTACTAGCGGGCCGTGATGAGCAGTTCTTC
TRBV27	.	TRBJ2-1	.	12	CASSSFLGEQFF	TGTGCCAGCAGTTCCTTCCTGGGGGAGCAGTTCTTC
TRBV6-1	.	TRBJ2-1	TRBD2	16	CASSGTSGRTYNEQFF	TGTGCCAGCAGTGGGACTAGCGGGAGAACCTACAATGAGCAGTTCTTC
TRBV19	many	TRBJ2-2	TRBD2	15	CASSEGQTSGGELFF	TGTGCCAGTAGTGAAGGCCAGACTAGCGGCGGGGAGCTGTTTTTT